This TCR beta chain was recorded in a study of blood T cells in healthy people across ages. Study information: Capture via template switching afforded approximately one barcoded beta molecule per two T cells.

Whole-study findings and limits: In long-lived donors, naive CD4+ cell counts and diversity exceeded those of aged donors.

With a J-beta primer mix and a sample-barcoded 5' primer, a second PCR ran about 7 to 12 cycles. Each cDNA molecule received a tag from a template-switch adaptor that had 12 random nucleotides. TCRdb re-called the 5' RACE reads through MiXCR, storing one row per CDR3 protein. The sample includes around 580,000 distinct CDR3 sequences, around 50% of them seen just once. Turning to this clonotype: What it binds is unknown.

In each sample, at least 7 million PBMCs were isolated. The sample consisted of blood. This receptor was obtained from a man older than 75 in good health.

CDR3 DNA sequence: TGCGCCAGCAGCTTGGCCGATAGGGTAGCAGGCAATGAGCAGTTCTTC. Translating gives CASSLADRVAGNEQFF. V is TRBV5-1 and J is TRBJ2-1; D not certain. CDR1 and CDR2 (germline): SGHRS, YFSETQ. The CDR3 is made up of 16 amino acids. Trimming removed 0 bases at V and 6 bases at J, with 16 bases between.